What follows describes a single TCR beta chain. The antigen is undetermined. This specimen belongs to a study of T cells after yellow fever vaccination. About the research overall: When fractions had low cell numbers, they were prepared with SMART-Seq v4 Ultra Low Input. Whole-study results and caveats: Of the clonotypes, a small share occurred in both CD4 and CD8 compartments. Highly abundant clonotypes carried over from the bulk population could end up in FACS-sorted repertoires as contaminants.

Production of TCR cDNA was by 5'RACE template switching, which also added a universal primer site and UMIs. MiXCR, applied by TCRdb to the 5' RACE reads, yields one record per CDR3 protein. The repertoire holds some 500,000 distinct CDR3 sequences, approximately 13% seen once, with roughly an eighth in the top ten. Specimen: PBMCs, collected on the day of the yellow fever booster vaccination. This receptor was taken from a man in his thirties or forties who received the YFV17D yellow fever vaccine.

The DNA of the CDR3 is TGTGCCAGCAGTTTACAGACTCGGGTGCAGTACTTC. Its translation is CASSLQTRVQYF. The chain recombines TRBV28 with TRBJ2-7, with D hard to call. Trimming stripped 2 bases from V and 9 bases from J, with 11 bases between. Germline loops: CDR1 MDHEN, CDR2 SYDVKM. The CDR3 loop spans 12 amino acids.